This T cell receptor (beta chain) was recorded in a study of T cell responses to AZD1222 COVID-19 vaccine. General observations from the study: Donors were mostly white British, more females; clonal diversity possibly underestimated. A rise in Spike-specific TCR breadth and depth followed two AZD1222 doses. Only a handful of individuals given AZD1222 were seropositive at baseline.

This CDR3 has 13 residues. Germline-derived CDR1 and CDR2 are MGHRA and YSYEKL. Trimming left V 5 bases short and J 0 bases short, with 8 bases between. TCRdb keeps only in-frame clones here, not all; method: immunoSEQ multiplex PCR. In the table there are more than 65,000 clones, 70% to 85% of which are singletons. A word on this clone: Its antigen is not known.

The specimen was peripheral blood, collected on day 0 of AZD1222 vaccination. This sequence was found in an adult in good health. The chain combines TRBV4-1 with TRBJ2-7; D may correspond to TRBD1 or TRBD2 (5 bases each). CDR3 amino acids: CASSEGSSYEQYF. The CDR3 DNA reads as TGCGCCAGCAGCGAGGGGTCCTCCTACGAGCAGTACTTC.